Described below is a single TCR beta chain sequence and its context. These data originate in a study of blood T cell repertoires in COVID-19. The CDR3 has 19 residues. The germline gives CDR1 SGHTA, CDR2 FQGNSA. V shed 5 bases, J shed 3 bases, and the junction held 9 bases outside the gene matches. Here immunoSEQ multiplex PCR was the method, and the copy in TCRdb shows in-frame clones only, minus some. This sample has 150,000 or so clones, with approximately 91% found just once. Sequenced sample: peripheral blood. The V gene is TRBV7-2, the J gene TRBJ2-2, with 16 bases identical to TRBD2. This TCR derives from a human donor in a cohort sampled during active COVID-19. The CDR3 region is CASSGTSGRAGPDTGELFF. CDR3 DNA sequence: TGTGCCAGCAGCGGGACTAGCGGGAGGGCCGGTCCCGACACCGGGGAGCTGTTTTTT.